This entry lists 7 T cell receptor beta chains sequenced from one sample in a study of naive and memory T cell subsets (dated by TCRdb to the late 2010s). Receptor libraries were prepared by UMI-ligation and nested PCR. The sample was run on an Illumina MiSeq. The beta constant-region primer was an equimolar mix of two oligonucleotides covering both TRBC1 and TRBC2. Using fastp trimming at Q25 and MiXCR clonotype assembly, TCRdb reanalyzed the public sequencing data and kept in-frame beta chains. Rows are unified per CDR3 protein, each entry keeping the most common DNA and genes. For this sample there are 70,000 to 95,000 distinct CDR3 sequences; roughly 7% appear just once. 1.6% of the sample goes to the ten largest clones. Sequencing was done on a sample of central memory CD4+ T cells from blood. Explained via the paper, the cell subset or site label denotes: central memory, CD45RA- CD27+. These receptors all come from a human donor in good health.

There are many counts of this clonotype. V is TRBV20-1 and J is TRBJ2-3; the match to TRBD2 covers 11 bases. Germline CDR1 is DFQATT and CDR2 is SNEGSKA (reference sequence). The ends lost 4 bases at V and 3 bases at J; junction bases unmatched: 12. The CDR3 totals 17 residues. The CDR3 sequence is CSATPVGGTSGTDTQYF. In nucleotides, the CDR3 is TGCAGTGCTACACCGGTAGGAGGGACTAGCGGAACAGATACGCAGTATTTT.

This clonotype was seen repeatedly, ten times or more. The rearrangement links TRBV20-1 to TRBJ1-1; maybe TRBD1 (5 bases). The CDR3 totals 14 residues. The germline gives CDR1 DFQATT, CDR2 SNEGSKA (reference sequence). The V gene lost 5 bases and the J gene lost 1 base, with 14 bases spanning the gap. CDR3 residues: CSAGIGGANTEAFF. The CDR3 region has the DNA TGCAGTGCTGGGATAGGAGGGGCGAACACTGAAGCTTTCTTT.

This clonotype has only a few counts. The chain is built from TRBV24-1 and TRBJ2-7; D is perhaps TRBD2 (5 bases). Germline CDR1 is KGHDR and CDR2 is SFDVKD. Trimming stripped 3 bases from V and 3 bases from J, with 14 bases between. This CDR3 contains 15 residues. The CDR3 DNA reads as TGTGCCACCAGTGATCCTGGAGCGGCTATCTACGAGCAGTACTTC. Translating gives CATSDPGAAIYEQYF.

Only a few counts were recorded for this clonotype. The rearrangement links TRBV4-2 to TRBJ1-2; no clear D gene. Germline V CDR1 and CDR2: LGHNA, YNFKEQ. The CDR3 contains 13 residues. V lost 2 bases and J lost 6, with 10 bases in between. The CDR3 loop reads CASSQPTVNGYTF. For the CDR3, the DNA is TGTGCCAGCAGCCAACCTACAGTGAATGGCTACACCTTC.

This clonotype was observed many times. The chain combines TRBV12-3 or TRBV12-4 with TRBJ2-3; D gene ambiguous. The V end lost 6 bases, the J end lost 14 bases, and 27 bases lay between the germline ends. The CDR3 is made up of 15 amino acids. CDR3 bases: TGTGCCAGCAGCCCGCTAAATTTGGGTCCTTTAAGGTGGTATTTT. Its translation: CASSPLNLGPLRWYF.

This clonotype was detected ten times or more. The chain couples TRBV11-2 to TRBJ1-1, with unresolved D. Germline V gene lookup returns CDR1 SGHAT and CDR2 FQNNGV. The CDR3 spans 15 residues. Trimming shortened V by 2 bases and J by 1 base, and 11 bases separated the two germline ends. The CDR3 DNA follows: TGTGCCAGCAGCTTAAAGTGGTCCGGGAACACTGAAGCTTTCTTT. Protein: CASSLKWSGNTEAFF.

This clonotype has ten or more counts. J is TRBJ2-1 and V is TRBV11-3, with 9 bases aligning to TRBD2. Germline trimming cut 3 bases from V and 2 bases from J; bases unmatched to any gene: 5. Germline-derived CDR1 and CDR2 are SGHNT and YENEEA. There are 16 residues in the CDR3. This CDR3 reads CASSFRSGSTYNEQFF. The CDR3 DNA follows: TGTGCCAGCAGCTTCCGTAGCGGGAGTACCTACAATGAGCAGTTCTTC.